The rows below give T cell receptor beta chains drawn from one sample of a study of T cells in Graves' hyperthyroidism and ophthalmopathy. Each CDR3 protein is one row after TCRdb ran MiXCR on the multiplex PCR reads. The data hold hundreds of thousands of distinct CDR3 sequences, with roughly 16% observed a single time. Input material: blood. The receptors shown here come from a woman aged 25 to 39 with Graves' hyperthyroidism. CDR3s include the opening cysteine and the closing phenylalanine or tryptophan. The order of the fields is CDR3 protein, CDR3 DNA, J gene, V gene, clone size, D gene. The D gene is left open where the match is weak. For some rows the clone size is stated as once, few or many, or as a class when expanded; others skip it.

CDR3 protein: CASSLKAGVPGELFF
CDR3 DNA: TGTGCCAGCAGTTTAAAGGCAGGGGTCCCCGGGGAGCTGTTTTTT
J gene: TRBJ2-2
V gene: TRBV28
clone size: few
D gene: NA

CDR3 protein: CASSLESGSGNEQFF
CDR3 DNA: TGTGCCAGCAGCTTAGAAAGCGGGAGTGGGAATGAGCAGTTCTTC
J gene: TRBJ2-1
V gene: TRBV11-3
clone size: many
D gene: TRBD2

CDR3 protein: CASSPGIESGSQDQPQHF
CDR3 DNA: TGTGCCAGCAGCCCCGGAATAGAAAGTGGATCTCAGGATCAGCCCCAGCATTTT
J gene: TRBJ1-5
V gene: TRBV27
clone size: NA
D gene: NA

CDR3 protein: CASLDRDAFYNEQFF
CDR3 DNA: TGTGCCAGCCTCGACCGGGACGCATTCTACAATGAGCAGTTCTTC
J gene: TRBJ2-1
V gene: TRBV7-3
clone size: NA
D gene: NA

CDR3 protein: CSAPRGGAEAFF
CDR3 DNA: TGCAGTGCTCCTAGGGGGGGCGCTGAAGCTTTCTTT
J gene: TRBJ1-1
V gene: TRBV20-1
clone size: NA
D gene: NA

CDR3 protein: CASSRGTGGTFSNQPQHF
CDR3 DNA: TGTGCCAGCAGTCGAGGGACAGGGGGTACCTTTAGCAATCAGCCCCAGCATTTT
J gene: TRBJ1-5
V gene: TRBV27
clone size: many
D gene: TRBD1

CDR3 protein: CATSTGGYTF
CDR3 DNA: TGTGCCACCTCCACCGGGGGCTACACCTTC
J gene: TRBJ1-2
V gene: TRBV7-9
clone size: NA
D gene: NA

CDR3 protein: CASSYHPVFSRNEQFF
CDR3 DNA: TGTGCCAGCAGTTACCATCCAGTCTTCAGCAGAAATGAGCAGTTCTTC
J gene: TRBJ2-1
V gene: TRBV6-5
clone size: many
D gene: NA

CDR3 protein: CASSYGSTGNNEQFF
CDR3 DNA: TGTGCCAGCAGTTACGGGTCGACGGGGAACAATGAGCAGTTCTTC
J gene: TRBJ2-1
V gene: TRBV6-1
clone size: many
D gene: NA

CDR3 protein: CASSPFSGRDTQYF
CDR3 DNA: TGTGCCAGCAGCCCCTTTAGCGGGAGAGATACGCAGTATTTT
J gene: TRBJ2-3
V gene: TRBV28
clone size: NA
D gene: TRBD2

CDR3 protein: CATSRDGDQPQHF
CDR3 DNA: TGTGCCACCAGCAGAGATGGGGATCAGCCCCAGCATTTT
J gene: TRBJ1-5
V gene: TRBV15
clone size: NA
D gene: NA

CDR3 protein: CASSKGQLTYEQYF
CDR3 DNA: TGTGCCAGCAGTAAGGGACAGCTAACCTACGAGCAGTACTTC
J gene: TRBJ2-7
V gene: TRBV11-3
clone size: NA
D gene: TRBD1

CDR3 protein: CASSDRGPGYTF
CDR3 DNA: TGCGCCAGCAGCGACAGGGGCCCTGGCTACACCTTC
J gene: TRBJ1-2
V gene: TRBV5-1
clone size: many
D gene: TRBD1

CDR3 protein: CASSSHRGDNQPQHF
CDR3 DNA: TGTGCCAGCAGTTCCCACCGGGGCGACAATCAGCCCCAGCATTTT
J gene: TRBJ1-5
V gene: TRBV27
clone size: few
D gene: NA

CDR3 protein: CASSPRLAGGLTSYNEQFF
CDR3 DNA: TGTGCCAGCAGCCCACGATTAGCGGGAGGCCTAACCTCCTACAATGAGCAGTTCTTC
J gene: TRBJ2-1
V gene: TRBV11-2
clone size: few
D gene: TRBD2

CDR3 protein: CASSQTRLAGKLAGETQYF
CDR3 DNA: TGCGCCAGCAGCCAGACTAGACTAGCGGGAAAGCTGGCGGGAGAGACCCAGTACTTC
J gene: TRBJ2-5
V gene: TRBV4-1
clone size: many
D gene: TRBD2

CDR3 protein: CASNGGSSYNEQFF
CDR3 DNA: TGCGCCAGTAACGGGGGGAGCTCCTACAATGAGCAGTTCTTC
J gene: TRBJ2-1
V gene: TRBV10-1
clone size: NA
D gene: TRBD2

CDR3 protein: CASRILARDNEQFF
CDR3 DNA: TGTGCCAGCAGGATCCTGGCCAGAGACAATGAGCAGTTCTTC
J gene: TRBJ2-1
V gene: TRBV12-3/TRBV12-4
clone size: many
D gene: NA

CDR3 protein: CASSIEGVRADTQYF
CDR3 DNA: TGCGCCAGCAGTATCGAGGGAGTGCGCGCAGATACGCAGTATTTT
J gene: TRBJ2-3
V gene: TRBV5-1
clone size: many
D gene: NA

CDR3 protein: CASSVRRQGGDYGYTF
CDR3 DNA: TGTGCCAGCAGCGTACGGCGACAGGGCGGTGACTATGGCTACACCTTC
J gene: TRBJ1-2
V gene: TRBV9
clone size: few
D gene: TRBD1

CDR3 protein: CASSLAVGVSEKLFF
CDR3 DNA: TGTGCCAGCAGCTTAGCGGTGGGGGTTTCTGAAAAACTGTTTTTT
J gene: TRBJ1-4
V gene: TRBV7-9
clone size: few
D gene: NA

CDR3 protein: CASSQDPGVDSPLHF
CDR3 DNA: TGTGCCAGCAGCCAAGATCCAGGGGTGGATTCACCCCTCCACTTT
J gene: TRBJ1-6
V gene: TRBV4-2
clone size: NA
D gene: NA

CDR3 protein: CASRVLAGIYEQYF
CDR3 DNA: TGTGCCAGCAGAGTGCTAGCGGGAATCTACGAGCAGTACTTC
J gene: TRBJ2-7
V gene: TRBV2
clone size: NA
D gene: TRBD2

CDR3 protein: CATSDHTNSYNEQFF
CDR3 DNA: TGTGCCACCAGTGACCACACAAACTCCTACAATGAGCAGTTCTTC
J gene: TRBJ2-1
V gene: TRBV24-1
clone size: many
D gene: NA

CDR3 protein: CASSLGWGPTDTQYF
CDR3 DNA: TGCGCCAGCAGCTTGGGTTGGGGTCCCACAGATACGCAGTATTTT
J gene: TRBJ2-3
V gene: TRBV5-1
clone size: many
D gene: NA

CDR3 protein: CASSLGLPSDRSTGELFF
CDR3 DNA: TGTGCCAGCAGCTTAGGACTTCCCTCGGACAGAAGCACCGGGGAGCTGTTTTTT
J gene: TRBJ2-2
V gene: TRBV5-5
clone size: NA
D gene: NA

CDR3 protein: CASIAPQYEQYF
CDR3 DNA: TGTGCCAGCATCGCCCCTCAGTACGAGCAGTACTTC
J gene: TRBJ2-7
V gene: TRBV2
clone size: many
D gene: NA

CDR3 protein: CASRSPFNTGELFF
CDR3 DNA: TGTGCCAGCAGAAGTCCCTTCAACACCGGGGAGCTGTTTTTT
J gene: TRBJ2-2
V gene: TRBV28
clone size: few
D gene: NA

CDR3 protein: CASSSIVSEQFF
CDR3 DNA: TGTGCCAGCAGCTCTATAGTATCTGAGCAGTTCTTC
J gene: TRBJ2-1
V gene: TRBV7-8
clone size: many
D gene: NA

CDR3 protein: CASSRGDLADTDTQYF
CDR3 DNA: TGCGCCAGCAGCCGGGGGGATCTAGCGGACACAGATACGCAGTATTTT
J gene: TRBJ2-3
V gene: TRBV4-1
clone size: NA
D gene: TRBD2

CDR3 protein: CASSKNENTEAFF
CDR3 DNA: TGTGCCAGCAGCAAGAATGAGAACACTGAAGCTTTCTTT
J gene: TRBJ1-1
V gene: TRBV6-1
clone size: many
D gene: NA

CDR3 protein: CASSLGTSGGGSYEQYF
CDR3 DNA: TGTGCCAGCAGCTTGGGAACTTCCGGGGGGGGTTCCTACGAGCAGTACTTC
J gene: TRBJ2-7
V gene: TRBV5-5
clone size: few
D gene: TRBD2

CDR3 protein: CASSLNQFEQYF
CDR3 DNA: TGTGCCAGCAGTTTAAATCAGTTCGAGCAGTACTTC
J gene: TRBJ2-7
V gene: TRBV28
clone size: many
D gene: NA

CDR3 protein: CASSEFGSAGETQYF
CDR3 DNA: TGCGCCAGCAGTGAATTTGGGAGTGCGGGAGAGACCCAGTACTTC
J gene: TRBJ2-5
V gene: TRBV10-2
clone size: many
D gene: NA

CDR3 protein: CASSTQRYSNQPQHF
CDR3 DNA: TGTGCCAGTAGTACCCAGCGGTATAGCAATCAGCCCCAGCATTTT
J gene: TRBJ1-5
V gene: TRBV19
clone size: few
D gene: NA

CDR3 protein: CASTRDRYNEQFF
CDR3 DNA: TGTGCCAGCACCAGAGACAGGTACAATGAGCAGTTCTTC
J gene: TRBJ2-1
V gene: TRBV12-3/TRBV12-4
clone size: many
D gene: NA

CDR3 protein: CASTKQVDYGYTF
CDR3 DNA: TGTGCCAGCACGAAACAGGTTGACTATGGCTACACCTTC
J gene: TRBJ1-2
V gene: TRBV28
clone size: NA
D gene: NA

CDR3 protein: CASKFGTMSYNEQFF
CDR3 DNA: TGTGCCAGTAAATTCGGGACTATGTCCTACAATGAGCAGTTCTTC
J gene: TRBJ2-1
V gene: TRBV19
clone size: NA
D gene: TRBD2

CDR3 protein: CASRLAGGETQYF
CDR3 DNA: TGTGCCAGTCGACTAGCGGGAGGGGAGACCCAGTACTTC
J gene: TRBJ2-5
V gene: TRBV6-1
clone size: many
D gene: TRBD2

CDR3 protein: CASSYSAVESADTQYF
CDR3 DNA: TGTGCCAGCAGTTACTCGGCGGTAGAATCCGCAGATACGCAGTATTTT
J gene: TRBJ2-3
V gene: TRBV6-2/TRBV6-3
clone size: few
D gene: NA

CDR3 protein: CASSLTGNNYEQYF
CDR3 DNA: TGTGCCAGCAGTTTAACAGGAAATAACTACGAGCAGTACTTC
J gene: TRBJ2-7
V gene: TRBV27
clone size: many
D gene: NA

CDR3 protein: CASSPPTELNEKLFF
CDR3 DNA: TGTGCCAGCAGTCCCCCGACAGAGCTTAATGAAAAACTGTTTTTT
J gene: TRBJ1-4
V gene: TRBV28
clone size: NA
D gene: NA

CDR3 protein: CASSDTGSSGYTF
CDR3 DNA: TGTGCCAGCTCAGACACAGGGAGCTCTGGCTACACCTTC
J gene: TRBJ1-2
V gene: TRBV19
clone size: few
D gene: NA

CDR3 protein: CASSLDSGTGVRADTQYF
CDR3 DNA: TGTGCCAGCAGCTTAGACTCCGGGACAGGTGTTCGAGCAGATACGCAGTATTTT
J gene: TRBJ2-3
V gene: TRBV11-2
clone size: many
D gene: TRBD1

CDR3 protein: CASSFTSNTEAFF
CDR3 DNA: TGTGCCAGCAGCTTCACCAGTAACACTGAAGCTTTCTTT
J gene: TRBJ1-1
V gene: TRBV7-9
clone size: many
D gene: NA

CDR3 protein: CASNRLALGETQYF
CDR3 DNA: TGTGCCAGCAATAGACTAGCGCTGGGAGAGACCCAGTACTTC
J gene: TRBJ2-5
V gene: TRBV2
clone size: many
D gene: TRBD2

CDR3 protein: CASSEGRNIYEQYF
CDR3 DNA: TGTGCCAGCAGTGAAGGACGAAACATCTACGAGCAGTACTTC
J gene: TRBJ2-7
V gene: TRBV2
clone size: many
D gene: NA

CDR3 protein: CASSSLFSSYEQYF
CDR3 DNA: TGTGCCAGCAGTTCGTTATTCTCGTCCTACGAGCAGTACTTC
J gene: TRBJ2-7
V gene: TRBV6-1
clone size: many
D gene: NA

CDR3 protein: CASSRLAEYNEQFF
CDR3 DNA: TGTGCCAGTAGTAGGCTAGCGGAGTACAATGAGCAGTTCTTC
J gene: TRBJ2-1
V gene: TRBV19
clone size: few
D gene: TRBD2

CDR3 protein: CASSVRGQSNQPQHF
CDR3 DNA: TGTGCCAGCAGTGTACGGGGCCAGAGCAATCAGCCCCAGCATTTT
J gene: TRBJ1-5
V gene: TRBV2
clone size: NA
D gene: NA

CDR3 protein: CASGFQGRDYGYTF
CDR3 DNA: TGTGCTAGTGGTTTCCAGGGGCGAGACTATGGCTACACCTTC
J gene: TRBJ1-2
V gene: TRBV12-5
clone size: many
D gene: NA

CDR3 protein: CASSLDSTGREQYF
CDR3 DNA: TGTGCCAGCAGCTTAGATAGTACGGGGAGGGAGCAGTACTTC
J gene: TRBJ2-7
V gene: TRBV11-2
clone size: few
D gene: NA

CDR3 protein: CASSEIFAGQNQPQHF
CDR3 DNA: TGTGCCAGCAGTGAAATATTTGCAGGACAGAATCAGCCCCAGCATTTT
J gene: TRBJ1-5
V gene: TRBV6-1
clone size: NA
D gene: NA

CDR3 protein: CASSQAFSGANVLTF
CDR3 DNA: TGCGCCAGCAGCCAAGCGTTTTCTGGGGCCAACGTCCTGACTTTC
J gene: TRBJ2-6
V gene: TRBV4-3
clone size: NA
D gene: NA